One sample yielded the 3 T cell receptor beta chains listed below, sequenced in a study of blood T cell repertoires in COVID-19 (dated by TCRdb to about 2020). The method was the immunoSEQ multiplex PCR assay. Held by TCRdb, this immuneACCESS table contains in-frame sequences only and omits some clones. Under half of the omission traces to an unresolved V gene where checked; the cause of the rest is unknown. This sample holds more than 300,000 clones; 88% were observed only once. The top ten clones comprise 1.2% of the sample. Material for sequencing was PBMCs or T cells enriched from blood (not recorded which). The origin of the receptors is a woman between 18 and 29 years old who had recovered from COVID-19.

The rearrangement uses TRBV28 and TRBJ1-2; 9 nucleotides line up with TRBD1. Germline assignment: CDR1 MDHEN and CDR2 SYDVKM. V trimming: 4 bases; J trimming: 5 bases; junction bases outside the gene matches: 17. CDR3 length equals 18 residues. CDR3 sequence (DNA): TGTGCCAGCAGTTACCCCCTAGGGCCGGGACAGGGCACATATGGCTACACCTTC. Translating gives CASSYPLGPGQGTYGYTF.

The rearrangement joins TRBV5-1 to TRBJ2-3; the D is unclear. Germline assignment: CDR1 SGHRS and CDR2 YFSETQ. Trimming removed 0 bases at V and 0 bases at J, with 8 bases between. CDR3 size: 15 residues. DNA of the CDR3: TGCGCCAGCAGCTTGGAATCGCGGAGCACAGATACGCAGTATTTT. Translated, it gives CASSLESRSTDTQYF.

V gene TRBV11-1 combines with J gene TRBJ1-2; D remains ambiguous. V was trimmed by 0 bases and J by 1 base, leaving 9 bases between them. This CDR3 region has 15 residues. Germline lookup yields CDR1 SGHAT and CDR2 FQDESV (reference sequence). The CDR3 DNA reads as TGTGCCAGCAGCTTAGCGCCGAACAGTAACTATGGCTACACCTTC. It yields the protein CASSLAPNSNYGYTF. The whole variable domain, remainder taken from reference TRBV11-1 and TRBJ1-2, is EAEVAQSPRYKITEKSQAVAFWCDPISGHATLYWYRQILGQGPELLVQFQDESVVDDSQLPKDRFSAERLKGVDSTLKIQPAELGDSAMYLCASSLAPNSNYGYTFGSGTRLTVV.